This is a list of T cell receptor beta chains from one sample in a study of T cells in Graves' hyperthyroidism and ophthalmopathy. TCRdb re-analysed the multiplex PCR reads in MiXCR, keeping a single row per CDR3 protein. The sample has 500,000 to 800,000 distinct CDR3 sequences; roughly 15% are singletons. Sequences were obtained from blood. These receptors all come from a woman aged 45-59 years with Graves' ophthalmopathy. Both conserved end residues are part of each CDR3. A D gene is named only where the DNA matches it firmly. Not all rows give a size; the values are once, few, many and, for expanded clones, a class.

d_gene: TRBD2; v_gene: TRBV29-1; abundance: many; j_gene: TRBJ2-1; CDR3nt: TGCAGCGTTGCAGCGGGAGTGAATGAGCAGTTCTTC; CDR3aa: CSVAAGVNEQFF
d_gene: -; v_gene: TRBV12-3/TRBV12-4; abundance: few; j_gene: TRBJ2-1; CDR3nt: TGTGCCAGCAGTTTAGTAGGGGGGGCTGGCTACAATGAGCAGTTCTTC; CDR3aa: CASSLVGGAGYNEQFF
d_gene: TRBD2; v_gene: TRBV2; abundance: -; j_gene: TRBJ2-1; CDR3nt: TGTGCCAGCATGCTAGCGGGAGGGCCGGTTGAGCAGTTCTTC; CDR3aa: CASMLAGGPVEQFF
d_gene: -; v_gene: TRBV10-3; abundance: many; j_gene: TRBJ1-2; CDR3nt: TGTGCCATCAAGGACAGCAACAACTATGGCTACACCTTC; CDR3aa: CAIKDSNNYGYTF
d_gene: TRBD2; v_gene: TRBV27; abundance: -; j_gene: TRBJ2-7; CDR3nt: TGTGCCAGCTCCCGGCCGGGACTAGCAACCTACGAGCAGTACTTC; CDR3aa: CASSRPGLATYEQYF
d_gene: TRBD2; v_gene: TRBV10-3; abundance: -; j_gene: TRBJ2-3; CDR3nt: TGTGCCATCAGTGGAGGACTAGCGGGTGTCTCAGATACGCAGTATTTT; CDR3aa: CAISGGLAGVSDTQYF
d_gene: -; v_gene: TRBV7-2; abundance: many; j_gene: TRBJ2-5; CDR3nt: TGTGCCAGCAGCTTAGCCTCCACAGGGATGGAGACCCAGTACTTC; CDR3aa: CASSLASTGMETQYF
d_gene: -; v_gene: TRBV28; abundance: -; j_gene: TRBJ1-6; CDR3nt: TGTGCCAGCAGCCCCGGGACAAGGAATTCACCCCTCCACTTT; CDR3aa: CASSPGTRNSPLHF
d_gene: TRBD2; v_gene: TRBV7-9; abundance: many; j_gene: TRBJ2-7; CDR3nt: TGTGCCAGCAGCTTAGATAGCGGGAGGAGGTCCTACGAGCAGTACTTC; CDR3aa: CASSLDSGRRSYEQYF
d_gene: -; v_gene: TRBV7-2; abundance: many; j_gene: TRBJ2-7; CDR3nt: TGTGCCAGCTCGGCTTATAGCGTTAACGAGCAGTACTTC; CDR3aa: CASSAYSVNEQYF
d_gene: -; v_gene: TRBV20-1; abundance: many; j_gene: TRBJ2-3; CDR3nt: TGCAGTGCTAGAGATCCCACAGATACGCAGTATTTT; CDR3aa: CSARDPTDTQYF
d_gene: -; v_gene: TRBV27; abundance: -; j_gene: TRBJ2-1; CDR3nt: TGTGCCAGCAGCGAAAACCGGGACAAAACTTATCGGGATGAGCAGTTCTTC; CDR3aa: CASSENRDKTYRDEQFF
d_gene: -; v_gene: TRBV6-1; abundance: -; j_gene: TRBJ1-6; CDR3nt: TGTGCCAGCAGAAGAGGACACCTGAATAATTCACCCCTCCACTTT; CDR3aa: CASRRGHLNNSPLHF
d_gene: TRBD1; v_gene: TRBV20-1; abundance: few; j_gene: TRBJ1-1; CDR3nt: TGCAGTGCTAGAGACAGACAGGGTTCCACTGAAGCTTTCTTT; CDR3aa: CSARDRQGSTEAFF
d_gene: TRBD1; v_gene: TRBV20-1; abundance: -; j_gene: TRBJ1-3; CDR3nt: TGCAGTGCTAGAGAAGGGACAGGTGGAAACACCATATATTTT; CDR3aa: CSAREGTGGNTIYF
d_gene: TRBD2; v_gene: TRBV5-6; abundance: many; j_gene: TRBJ2-7; CDR3nt: TGTGCCAGCAGCGGGGAGGGGGAGCAGTACTTC; CDR3aa: CASSGEGEQYF
d_gene: -; v_gene: TRBV28; abundance: many; j_gene: TRBJ1-1; CDR3nt: TGTGCCAGCAGTCCCCGATTGGGCCGGCAGACTGAAGCTTTCTTT; CDR3aa: CASSPRLGRQTEAFF
d_gene: -; v_gene: TRBV11-3; abundance: many; j_gene: TRBJ2-7; CDR3nt: TGTGCCAGCAGCTCTGCCGGGAGTCTCCCTACGGAGCAGTACTTC; CDR3aa: CASSSAGSLPTEQYF
d_gene: -; v_gene: TRBV4-2; abundance: -; j_gene: TRBJ1-6; CDR3nt: TGTGCCAGCAGCCAAGGTTCCCAGCGAACCCTCCACTTT; CDR3aa: CASSQGSQRTLHF
d_gene: TRBD1; v_gene: TRBV20-1; abundance: many; j_gene: TRBJ2-1; CDR3nt: TGCAGTGCTAGACACGGCACAGGGGGACCAAGGGGCTCCTACAATGAGCAGTTCTTC; CDR3aa: CSARHGTGGPRGSYNEQFF
d_gene: -; v_gene: TRBV3-1; abundance: -; j_gene: TRBJ1-1; CDR3nt: TGTGCCAGCAGCCAAGATCGGGGCAGTGAAGCTTTCTTT; CDR3aa: CASSQDRGSEAFF
d_gene: -; v_gene: TRBV9; abundance: few; j_gene: TRBJ2-5; CDR3nt: TGTGCCAGCAGCGTAGCAGGACTGCCTCAAGAGACCCAGTACTTC; CDR3aa: CASSVAGLPQETQYF
d_gene: -; v_gene: TRBV4-3; abundance: -; j_gene: TRBJ2-7; CDR3nt: TGCGCCAGCAGCCAAGATTGGGACGTTAGCTCCTACGAGCAGTACTTC; CDR3aa: CASSQDWDVSSYEQYF
d_gene: -; v_gene: TRBV5-1; abundance: many; j_gene: TRBJ2-5; CDR3nt: TGCGCCAGCAGCTTGGTCCTTAGAACGACAGCCCAAGAGACCCAGTACTTC; CDR3aa: CASSLVLRTTAQETQYF
d_gene: TRBD1; v_gene: TRBV2; abundance: many; j_gene: TRBJ1-6; CDR3nt: TGTGCCAGCAGGGACCAGCGGACAGGGAATTCACCCCTCCACTTT; CDR3aa: CASRDQRTGNSPLHF
d_gene: -; v_gene: TRBV19; abundance: few; j_gene: TRBJ2-4; CDR3nt: TGTGCCAGTAGTCAGGACAGTCCAAGACAGTACTTC; CDR3aa: CASSQDSPRQYF
d_gene: -; v_gene: TRBV7-2; abundance: few; j_gene: TRBJ2-3; CDR3nt: TGTGCCAGCAGCTTAGGACGCGGGAAGGCGTTGGATACGCAGTATTTT; CDR3aa: CASSLGRGKALDTQYF
d_gene: -; v_gene: TRBV7-3; abundance: -; j_gene: TRBJ2-1; CDR3nt: TGTGCCAGCAGCTTATCTTCAGGAAACAATGAGCAGTTCTTC; CDR3aa: CASSLSSGNNEQFF
d_gene: TRBD2; v_gene: TRBV5-5; abundance: few; j_gene: TRBJ2-1; CDR3nt: TGTGCCAGCACCCCCTCACTAGCGGGAGTTCGTGCCTCAATTCACAATGAGCAGTTCTTC; CDR3aa: CASTPSLAGVRASIHNEQFF
d_gene: -; v_gene: TRBV7-3; abundance: many; j_gene: TRBJ1-1; CDR3nt: TGTGCCAGCAGCTTACCTGGGCTTGAAGCTTTCTTT; CDR3aa: CASSLPGLEAFF
d_gene: -; v_gene: TRBV11-3; abundance: many; j_gene: TRBJ2-5; CDR3nt: TGTGCCAGCAGCGTTAGCGGCGAGACCCAGTACTTC; CDR3aa: CASSVSGETQYF